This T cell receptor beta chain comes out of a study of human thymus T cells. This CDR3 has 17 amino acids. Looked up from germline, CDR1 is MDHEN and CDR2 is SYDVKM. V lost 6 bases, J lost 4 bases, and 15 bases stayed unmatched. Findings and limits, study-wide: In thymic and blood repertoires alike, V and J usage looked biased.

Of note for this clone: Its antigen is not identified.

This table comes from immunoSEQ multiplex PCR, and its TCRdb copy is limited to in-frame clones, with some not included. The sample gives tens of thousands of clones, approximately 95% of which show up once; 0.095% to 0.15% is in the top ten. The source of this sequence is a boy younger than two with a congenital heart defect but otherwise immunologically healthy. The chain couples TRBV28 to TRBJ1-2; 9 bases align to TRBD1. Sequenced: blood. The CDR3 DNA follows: TGTGCCAGCAGCCGTGGGACAGGGCTCAGTAAGGTCTATGGCTACACCTTC. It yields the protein CASSRGTGLSKVYGYTF.